Listed here are 18 T cell receptor beta chains from one sample, sequenced in a study of shared clonotypes between healthy human individuals. Some clones are missing from TCRdb's copy, which holds only in-frame ones; the method was immunoSEQ multiplex PCR. The sample gives hundreds of thousands of clones, around 78% of which show up once; 1.5% to 2% is in the top ten. Material: memory CD4+ T cells sorted from blood. As to subset: CD45RA-negative fraction. The receptor set was obtained from a woman in her twenties or thirties in good health.

The genes are TRBV5-1 and TRBJ2-2; D not certain. The V gene's germline CDR1 is SGHRS and CDR2 YFSETQ. CDR3 length: 14 amino acids. Trimming left V 0 bases short and J 5 bases short, with 8 bases between. CDR3 sequence reads: CASSLGPATGELFF. CDR3 sequence (DNA): TGCGCCAGCAGCTTGGGGCCTGCTACCGGGGAGCTGTTTTTT.

The chain combines TRBV11-2 with TRBJ2-7; 7 bases agree with TRBD2. CDR3 length: 16 residues. In germline, CDR1 is SGHAT, CDR2 FQNNGV. The V segment lost 4 bases and the J segment 2 bases; nucleotides outside the gene matches: 11. CDR3 protein: CASSWSGGSGTYEQYF. In nucleotides, the CDR3 is TGTGCCAGCAGCTGGTCCGGAGGAAGCGGGACCTACGAGCAGTACTTC.

The V gene is TRBV6-5, the J gene TRBJ2-2; D might be TRBD2 (6 bases). The V gene's germline CDR1 is MNHEY and CDR2 SVGAGI. Trimming took 0 bases from V and 7 from J, leaving 12 bases between them. The CDR3 is 15 amino acids. The CDR3 region is CASSYSILRGGELFF. In DNA form, the CDR3 reads TGTGCCAGCAGTTACTCTATTTTGCGGGGCGGGGAGCTGTTTTTT.

A remark on this clone: A read error is possible here, since a much larger clone lies one base away. Different DNA sequences within this sample yield the same CDR3. This rearrangement joins TRBV5-1 to TRBJ2-5; the D gene is possibly TRBD2 (5 bases). The V gene lost 0 bases and the J gene lost 4 bases, with 7 bases spanning the gap. The germline CDR1 and CDR2 sequences are SGHRS and YFSETQ. The length of the CDR3 is 13 residues. CDR3 amino acids: CASSLDSGETQYF. For the CDR3, the DNA is TGCGCCAGCAGCTTGGACAGCGGAGAGACCCAGTACTTC.

The chain combines TRBV28 with TRBJ2-6, with 8 bases lining up with TRBD1. CDR1 MDHEN and CDR2 SYDVKM come from the germline V gene. This CDR3 has 17 amino acids. With 1 base clipped from V and 4 bases from J, the junction kept 6 bases outside the gene matches. CDR3 nucleotides: TGTGCCAGCAGTTTATTTGGACAGGGAACCGGGGCCAACGTCCTGACTTTC. It specifies CASSLFGQGTGANVLTF.

The chain has TRBV29-1 and TRBJ1-1, with TRBD1 matching over 9 bases. This CDR3 is 14 amino acids long. The junction had 7 bases not matched to a gene; V was cut back by 7 bases and J by 1 base. Per the germline V gene, CDR1 is SQVTM and CDR2 is ANQGSEA. The CDR3, as DNA: TGCAGCGGACAACCACAGGGGGCGAACACTGAAGCTTTCTTT. Residues: CSGQPQGANTEAFF.

The chain uses TRBV5-1 and TRBJ2-3; D is perhaps TRBD1 or TRBD2 (5 bases each). V dropped 0 bases and J dropped 1 base, with 6 bases sitting between them. Germline-derived CDR1 and CDR2 are SGHRS and YFSETQ. CDR3 size: 14 residues. The CDR3 is CASSLGDRTDTQYF. CDR3 DNA: TGCGCCAGCAGCTTGGGGGACCGCACAGATACGCAGTATTTT.

J is TRBJ1-5 and V is TRBV5-6; 8 bases map to TRBD1. V lost 2 bases and J lost 0; bases outside the gene matches: 4. Germline CDR1 and CDR2: SGHDT and YYEEEE. The CDR3 is 16 amino acids. In DNA form, the CDR3 reads TGTGCCAGCAGCTTAACAGGGGGAAATAGCAATCAGCCCCAGCATTTT. This encodes CASSLTGGNSNQPQHF.

This rearrangement joins TRBV25-1 to TRBJ2-7, with 9 positions matching TRBD1. J lost 3 bases, V lost 1 base, and 4 bases had no gene match. The germline CDR1 and CDR2 sequences are MGHDK and SYGVNS. The CDR3 loop spans 15 amino acids. The CDR3 DNA is TGTGCCAGCAGTGAATGGGGGACAGGGAACTACGAGCAGTACTTC. It encodes CASSEWGTGNYEQYF.

A note on this clone: This sample includes further DNA sequences coding for the same CDR3. V is TRBV28 and J is TRBJ2-2, with D perhaps matching TRBD1 (5 bases). The CDR3 is 14 residues long. The germline gives CDR1 MDHEN, CDR2 SYDVKM. V lost 4 bases to trimming and J lost 0 bases, with 6 bases between them. The CDR3 bases are TGTGCCAGCAGTTCACAGGCGAACACCGGGGAGCTGTTTTTT. Encoded protein: CASSSQANTGELFF.

The chain joins TRBV19 to TRBJ1-2; D possibly corresponds to TRBD1 (6 bases). The V gene lost 4 bases and the J gene lost 7 bases, with 13 bases spanning the gap. The germline V gene encodes CDR1 LNHDA and CDR2 SQIVND (reference sequence). The CDR3 spans 13 residues. The CDR3 bases are TGTGCCAGTAGTAGATCTCAGGGGATTGGCTACACCTTC. Protein sequence: CASSRSQGIGYTF.

The chain combines TRBV2 with TRBJ1-4; D is unresolved. The V and J ends lost 5 bases and 8 bases respectively, with 9 bases between them. This CDR3 is 12 amino acids long. From germline, CDR1 is SNHLY and CDR2 FYNNEI. The CDR3 loop is CASSIVGEKLFF. The CDR3 DNA reads TGTGCCAGCAGTATCGTGGGGGAAAAACTGTTTTTT.

V is TRBV28 and J is TRBJ1-2, with D uncertain. CDR1 is MDHEN and CDR2 is SYDVKM in the germline V gene. Trimming stripped 6 bases from V and 2 bases from J, with 13 bases between. This CDR3 has 14 amino acids. The CDR3 DNA is TGTGCCAGCAGGGAGACATCACGAAACTATGGCTACACCTTC. This sequence encodes CASRETSRNYGYTF.

The chain is built from TRBV6-4 and TRBJ2-1, with 9 nucleotides matching TRBD2. V dropped 2 bases and J dropped 0; count of bases not matched to a gene: 5. This CDR3 comprises 17 residues. Germline V gives CDR1 MRHNA, CDR2 SNTAGT. This CDR3 reads CASSDTTSGSSYNEQFF. The CDR3 nucleotides read TGTGCCAGCAGTGACACGACTAGCGGATCCTCCTACAATGAGCAGTTCTTC.

V usage is TRBV11-2 and J usage is TRBJ2-3, with unresolved D. The V gene's germline CDR1 is SGHAT and CDR2 FQNNGV. The CDR3 is 14 residues long. V was cut by 1 base and J by 2 bases, with 7 bases left in between. The DNA for the CDR3 is TGTGCCAGCAGCTTAGTAGCAAACACAGATACGCAGTATTTT. Its protein is CASSLVANTDTQYF.

This sequence joins TRBV28 and TRBJ2-2; a weak D match, TRBD2 (6 bases). Per the germline V gene, CDR1 is MDHEN and CDR2 is SYDVKM. With 3 bases removed from V and 5 bases from J, the gap between germline ends came to 16 bases. The CDR3 runs 16 residues. The CDR3 sequence is CASSFPPGGVTGELFF. DNA of the CDR3: TGTGCCAGCAGTTTCCCCCCAGGCGGGGTAACCGGGGAGCTGTTTTTT.

This chain uses TRBV27 with TRBJ2-1; 8 bases map to TRBD2. This CDR3 contains 15 residues. From germline, CDR1 is MNHEY and CDR2 SMNVEV (reference sequence). Trimming at V came to 6 bases and at J to 0 bases, leaving 4 bases not matched to a gene. The CDR3 region has the DNA TGTGCCAGCAGGTTGAGCGGGAGCTCCTACAATGAGCAGTTCTTC. It encodes CASRLSGSSYNEQFF.

This chain links TRBV4-2 with TRBJ1-4; no firm D call. This CDR3 has 14 amino acids. Trimming removed 0 bases at V and 8 bases at J, with 10 bases between. The germline V gene encodes CDR1 LGHNA and CDR2 YNFKEQ. CDR3 nucleotides: TGTGCCAGCAGCCAAGACTTGTGGGGAGAAAAACTGTTTTTT. Translation gives CASSQDLWGEKLFF.